The rows below give T cell receptor beta chains drawn from one sample of a study of beta chain features in type 1 diabetes. The repertoire was sequenced with immunoSEQ multiplex PCR; TCRdb's copy has only in-frame clones and lacks some. The sample records under 150,000 clones, 40% to 60% being singletons. The sample comprised Tregs from blood. The origin of the receptors is a man between 18 and 35 years old in good health. Each CDR3 is given with its conserved first and last residue. Fields, in order: D gene, J gene, V gene, clone size, CDR3 length, CDR3 protein, CDR3 DNA. D genes are given only for firm matches. The listing skips clone size in some rows; elsewhere it reads once, few, many or a size class.

TRBD1	TRBJ2-3	TRBV5-1	few	15	CASSLGTGTTDTQYF	TGCGCCAGCAGCTTGGGGACAGGAACGACAGATACGCAGTATTTT
NA	TRBJ2-1	TRBV19	NA	15	CASSIRMTAYNEQFF	TGTGCCAGTAGTATCCGGATGACAGCCTACAATGAGCAGTTCTTC
TRBD1	TRBJ2-7	TRBV10-3	NA	15	CAISSRDRASYEQYF	TGTGCCATCAGCTCTAGGGACAGGGCAAGCTACGAGCAGTACTTC
TRBD1	TRBJ1-1	TRBV6-6	NA	15	CASSRRDRGNTEAFF	TGTGCCAGCAGCCGCCGGGACAGGGGAAATACTGAAGCTTTCTTT
NA	TRBJ1-2	TRBV7-2	NA	11	CASGEADGYTF	TGTGCCAGCGGAGAAGCAGATGGCTACACCTTC
NA	TRBJ1-2	TRBV25-1	once	13	CASRSSGYGGYTF	TGTGCCAGCAGGAGTTCAGGGTATGGTGGCTACACCTTC
NA	TRBJ2-7	TRBV30	NA	12	CAWNQGFYEQYF	TGTGCCTGGAATCAGGGTTTCTACGAGCAGTACTTC
TRBD2	TRBJ2-3	TRBV7-2	few	18	CASSLVASGGGSTDTQYF	TGTGCCAGCAGCTTAGTGGCTAGCGGGGGGGGAAGCACAGATACGCAGTATTTT
NA	TRBJ1-6	TRBV7-2	NA	19	CASSLKRTQGLSNNSPLHF	TGTGCCAGCAGCTTAAAGAGGACACAAGGCCTTTCCAATAATTCACCCCTCCACTTT
NA	TRBJ2-1	TRBV18	NA	15	CASSTGTASYNEQFF	TGTGCCAGCTCGACCGGGACTGCCTCCTACAATGAGCAGTTCTTC
TRBD1	TRBJ1-2	TRBV28	NA	13	CASSPRTGAGYTF	TGTGCCAGCAGTCCGCGGACAGGGGCCGGCTACACCTTC
TRBD1	TRBJ2-1	TRBV6-5	NA	13	CASRTGGYNEQFF	TGTGCCAGCAGGACAGGGGGCTACAATGAGCAGTTCTTC
NA	TRBJ1-4	TRBV7-2	few	14	CASSLVSYSEKLFF	TGTGCCAGCAGCTTAGTGTCTTACTCAGAAAAACTGTTTTTT
TRBD2	TRBJ2-5	TRBV7-2	NA	16	CASSLRSGTSFETQYF	TGTGCCAGCAGCTTACGTTCCGGGACTAGCTTCGAGACCCAGTACTTC
TRBD1	TRBJ2-7	TRBV5-5	NA	15	CASSPLTGDPYEQYF	TGTGCCAGCAGCCCGTTGACAGGGGACCCCTACGAGCAGTACTTC
NA	TRBJ2-5	TRBV7-2	NA	14	CASSWIAVQETQYF	TGTGCCAGCAGCTGGATAGCGGTCCAAGAGACCCAGTACTTC
TRBD1	TRBJ1-1	TRBV19	NA	13	CASSFDRGGKAFF	TGTGCCAGTAGCTTCGACAGGGGCGGTAAAGCTTTCTTT
TRBD1	TRBJ2-7	TRBV7-2	few	15	CASSWGTGVYYEQYF	TGTGCCAGCAGCTGGGGGACAGGGGTCTATTACGAGCAGTACTTC
NA	TRBJ1-1	TRBV5-4	NA	15	CASSSKTTGDTEAFF	TGTGCCAGCAGCTCCAAAACGACGGGAGACACTGAAGCTTTCTTT